This entry concerns a single T cell receptor (beta chain). MiXCR, applied by TCRdb to the 5' RACE reads, yields one record per CDR3 protein. This table has under 700,000 distinct CDR3 sequences, less than 20% appearing once. The sample belongs to a study of T cells after yellow fever vaccination. The germline V and J ends were trimmed by 5 bases and 4 bases, with 17 bases remaining between them. Germline V gives CDR1 SGHTA, CDR2 FQGNSA. The CDR3 totals 15 residues. The clonotype was recovered from a man between 18 and 35 years old who received the YFV17D yellow fever vaccine. The V and J genes are TRBV7-2 and TRBJ1-2; no definite D call. The sample was PBMCs, taken around 5 days after the first yellow fever vaccination. CDR3 amino acids: CASSPPANLRYGYTF. CDR3 coding DNA: TGTGCCAGCAGCCCCCCGGCCAATTTGCGCTATGGCTACACCTTC.